This T cell receptor beta chain was obtained from a study of stem cell transplantation in POMP-related autoinflammatory disease. Study-wide context: Before transplant: CD4+ naive skewing, low CD8+ proportions, reduced cytokine secretion. Overall study results and limits: Fewer unique TRB V-J gene pairings were identified in patients with PRAID.

The V segment lost 2 bases and the J segment 4 bases; nucleotides outside the gene matches: 2. The CDR3 extends over 14 amino acids. Germline loops: CDR1 MNHEY, CDR2 SVGAGI. About this clone: Its specificity is not known.

The method was immunoSEQ multiplex PCR; TCRdb's version includes in-frame clones alone and lacks a portion of them. The sample has around 26,000 clones; roughly four fifths are singletons. Material: CD4+ T cells from PBMCs, obtained before stem cell transplantation. This TCR was sampled from a human donor with POMP-related autoinflammation and immune dysregulation (PRAID). V is TRBV6-5 and J is TRBJ2-3; 8 positions agree with TRBD2. The chain's CDR3 is CASSYTGGADTQYF. Here the CDR3 DNA reads TGTGCCAGCAGTTACACGGGAGGGGCAGATACGCAGTATTTT.